This T cell receptor (beta chain) appears in the sequencing data of a study of beta chain features in type 1 diabetes. Study at large: Taken together, all samples contributed 107,917,701 examined sorted cells.

The study's findings and limits: Although PCR might favor shorter templates, it would do so equally in patients and controls. Significant though moderate, a shortening of TCRB CDR3s appeared in all four CD4+ subsets of Type 1 diabetes patients.

This clone has just a few counts. As yet, its antigen is unknown. Since all of the isolated RNA was reverse transcribed, expressed TCRB transcripts were what got sequenced. TCRdb's copy holds only in-frame clones and misses some; the assay was immunoSEQ multiplex PCR. The table records more than 120,000 clones, about 12% of them present only once. Blood was collected once per donor into heparin, averaging around 0.11 L. The material sequenced was central memory CD4+ T cells from blood. The clonotype comes from a man younger than 35 with type 1 diabetes.

The CDR3 bases are TGTGCCAGCAGCGTAGCGGGCCTAATCAATTCACCCCTCCACTTT. This gives the protein CASSVAGLINSPLHF. The rearrangement uses TRBV9 and TRBJ1-6; no clear D gene. Germline lookup yields CDR1 SGDLS and CDR2 YYNGEE. V was cut by 0 bases and J by 7 bases, with 11 bases left in between. The CDR3 runs to 15 residues.